Listed here are 6 T cell receptor beta chains from one sample, sequenced in a study of T cell responses to AZD1222 COVID-19 vaccine (dated by TCRdb to about 2021). The sample's time point label, in plain terms: baseline before first vaccination. The library was prepared using the immunoSEQ multiplex PCR assay. Here the immuneACCESS table is served through TCRdb, limited to in-frame sequences with V and J called. Missing clones are a known gap in these copies; in checked studies unresolved V genes cover under half, and the rest lacks a known reason. The sample includes 110,000 to 150,000 clones, with roughly 91% observed a single time. The ten largest clones take up 7.5% to 9.5% of the sample. Here the sequenced sample was peripheral blood, taken on day 0 of AZD1222 vaccination. The receptors here all came from an adult in good health.

This clone showed up just once. The chain joins TRBV4-3 to TRBJ2-7; possible D gene TRBD2, 6 bases. V shed 0 bases and J shed 3 bases, with 12 bases lying between them. Germline-derived CDR1 and CDR2 are LGHNA and YSLEER. This CDR3 has 15 amino acids. CDR3 nucleotides: TGCGCCAGCAGCCAAGATGCGGGACGGGGCTACGAGCAGTACTTC. This translates into CASSQDAGRGYEQYF.

This CDR3 reads CASSLGGWDEQYF. The CDR3 nucleotides are TGTGCCAGCAGCTTAGGGGGGTGGGACGAGCAGTACTTC. The genes are TRBV7-2 and TRBJ2-7; tentatively, D is TRBD1 or TRBD2 (5 bases each). The germline CDR1 and CDR2 sequences are SGHTA and FQGNSA. This CDR3 region has 13 residues. V dropped 1 base and J dropped 5 bases, with 9 bases sitting between them.

Concerning this clone itself: Other DNA sequences from this sample encode an identical CDR3 as well. This chain connects TRBV12-3 or TRBV12-4 to TRBJ1-2; TRBD1 might be the D (5 bases). This CDR3 has 13 amino acids. Trimming took off 2 bases at V and 1 base at J, with 5 bases between the two ends. In DNA form, the CDR3 reads TGTGCCAGCAGTTTACAGGGTAACTATGGCTACACCTTC. Translation gives CASSLQGNYGYTF.

This clone appeared once. The V gene is TRBV19, the J gene TRBJ2-2; D is undetermined. Germline CDR1 LNHDA, CDR2 SQIVND (reference sequence). The CDR3 is 13 residues long. V was trimmed by 7 bases and J by 6 bases, leaving 12 bases between them. The CDR3 region has the DNA TGTGCCAGTACCTCACACCGGGCCGGGGAGCTGTTTTTT. It translates to CASTSHRAGELFF.

This clone came up a few times. V is TRBV5-1 and J is TRBJ1-2; unclear D gene. This CDR3 region has 13 residues. The V end was cut by 4 bases, the J end by 0 bases, with 7 bases between. Germline CDR1 is SGHRS and CDR2 is YFSETQ. The CDR3 DNA is TGCGCCAGCAGCGCCACAGCTAACTATGGCTACACCTTC. As protein: CASSATANYGYTF.

The chain is built from TRBV29-1 and TRBJ1-1, with D perhaps TRBD1 (5 bases). Per the germline V gene, CDR1 is SQVTM and CDR2 is ANQGSEA. V was trimmed by 5 bases and J by 2 bases, leaving 12 bases between them. The CDR3 has 13 residues. The DNA of the CDR3 is TGCAGCGTTAGGGGATATGGTAACACTGAAGCTTTCTTT. It specifies CSVRGYGNTEAFF.